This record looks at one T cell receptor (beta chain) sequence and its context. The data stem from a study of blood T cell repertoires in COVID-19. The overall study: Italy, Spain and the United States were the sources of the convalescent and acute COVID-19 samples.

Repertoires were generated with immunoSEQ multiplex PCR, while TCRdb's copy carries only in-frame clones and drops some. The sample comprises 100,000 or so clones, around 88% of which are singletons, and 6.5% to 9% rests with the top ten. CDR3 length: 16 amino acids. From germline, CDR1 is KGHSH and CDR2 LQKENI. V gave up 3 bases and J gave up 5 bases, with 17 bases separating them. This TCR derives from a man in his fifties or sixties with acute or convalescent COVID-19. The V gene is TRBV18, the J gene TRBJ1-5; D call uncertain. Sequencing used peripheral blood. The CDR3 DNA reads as TGTGCCAGCTCACCTGATCAACATACAGTATATCAGCCCCAGCATTTT. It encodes CASSPDQHTVYQPQHF.